Here is one TCR beta chain with its context. PCR used 60 Vbeta primers and 13 Jbeta primers. Assay used: immunoSEQ multiplex PCR; TCRdb lists only in-frame clones, some missing. The table records about 170,000 clones, 70% to 80% of them present only once. The entry originates in a study of cytomegalovirus exposure and HLA in healthy donors. Germline CDR1 is KGHSH and CDR2 is LQKENI. The CDR3 totals 15 residues. V lost 4 bases to trimming and J lost 0 bases, with 12 bases between them. The sequenced material came from PBMCs. This chain uses TRBV18 with TRBJ1-1; D may be TRBD1 (6 bases). The TCR originated in a female donor in good health and CMV-seronegative. The CDR3 loop is CASSRTDSLNTEAFF. CDR3 DNA: TGTGCCAGCTCACGTACGGACAGCTTGAACACTGAAGCTTTCTTT.